What follows is one TCR beta chain and its context. As yet, its antigen is unknown. This record belongs to a study of cytomegalovirus exposure and HLA in healthy donors. PCR primers comprised 60 Vbeta and 13 Jbeta primers. Profiled with immunoSEQ multiplex PCR; TCRdb holds only in-frame clones, not every one. The sample consists of roughly 100,000 clones, about 81% of them appearing once. Study-wide results and limits: Several of the most significant clusters were apparently associated with common viral pathogens in a later analysis.

Germline assignment: CDR1 KGHSH and CDR2 LQKENI. The CDR3 extends over 15 amino acids. J lost 3 bases, V lost 2 bases, and 5 bases had no gene match. The sequence was obtained from a man aged 25-40 years in good health and CMV-seronegative. V gene TRBV18 combines with J gene TRBJ2-7; 9 bases map to TRBD1. The sequencing sample was made of PBMCs. CDR3 DNA: TGTGCCAGCTCACCAGAACAGGGGGCAGACTACGAGCAGTACTTC. Its protein is CASSPEQGADYEQYF. The full variable domain, with the rest looked up from reference TRBV18 and TRBJ2-7, is NAGVMQNPRHLVRRRGQEARLRCSPMKGHSHVYWYRQLPEEGLKFMVYLQKENIIDESGMPKERFSAEFPKEGPSILRIQQVVRGDSAAYFCASSPEQGADYEQYFGPGTRLTVT.